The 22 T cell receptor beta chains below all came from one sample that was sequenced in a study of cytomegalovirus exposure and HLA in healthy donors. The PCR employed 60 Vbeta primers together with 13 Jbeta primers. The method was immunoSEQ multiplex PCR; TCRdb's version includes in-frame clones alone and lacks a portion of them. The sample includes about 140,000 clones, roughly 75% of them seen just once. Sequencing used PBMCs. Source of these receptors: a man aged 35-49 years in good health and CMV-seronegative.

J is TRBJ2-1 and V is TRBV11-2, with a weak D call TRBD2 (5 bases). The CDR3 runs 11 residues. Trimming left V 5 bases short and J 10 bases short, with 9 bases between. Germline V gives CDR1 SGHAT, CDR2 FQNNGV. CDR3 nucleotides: TGTGCCAGCAGCCGTGGACTGGAGCAGTTCTTC. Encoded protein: CASSRGLEQFF.

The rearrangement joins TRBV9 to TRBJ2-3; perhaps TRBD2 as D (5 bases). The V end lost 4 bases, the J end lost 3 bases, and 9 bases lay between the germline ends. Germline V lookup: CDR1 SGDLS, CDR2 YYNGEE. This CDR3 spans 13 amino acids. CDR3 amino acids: CASSPSGTDTQYF. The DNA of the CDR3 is TGTGCCAGCAGCCCAAGCGGAACAGATACGCAGTATTTT.

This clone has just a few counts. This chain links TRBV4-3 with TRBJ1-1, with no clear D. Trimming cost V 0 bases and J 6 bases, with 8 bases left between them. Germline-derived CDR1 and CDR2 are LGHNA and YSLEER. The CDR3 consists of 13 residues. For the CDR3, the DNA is TGCGCCAGCAGCCAAGATTCCGGGTCTGAAGCTTTCTTT. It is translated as CASSQDSGSEAFF.

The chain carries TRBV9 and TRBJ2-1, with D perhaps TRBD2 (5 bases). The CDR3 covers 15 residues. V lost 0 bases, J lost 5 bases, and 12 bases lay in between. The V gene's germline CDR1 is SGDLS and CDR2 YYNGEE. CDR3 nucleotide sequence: TGTGCCAGCAGCGTAGAACGGGCACTAGACAATGAGCAGTTCTTC. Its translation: CASSVERALDNEQFF.

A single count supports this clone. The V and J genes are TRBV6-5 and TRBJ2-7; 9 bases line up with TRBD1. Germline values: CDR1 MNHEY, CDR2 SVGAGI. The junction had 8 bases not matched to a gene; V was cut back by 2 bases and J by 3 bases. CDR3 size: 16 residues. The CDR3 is CASSYGLRQGVYEQYF. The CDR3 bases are TGTGCCAGCAGTTACGGCCTGAGACAGGGGGTCTACGAGCAGTACTTC.

DNA of the CDR3: TGTGCCAGCAGCGTGGGAGGGTTTAATGGAAACACCATATATTTT. It is translated as CASSVGGFNGNTIYF. This chain uses TRBV7-9 with TRBJ1-3; no clear D gene. The ends were cut back, 5 bases at V and 3 bases at J, with 14 bases in the middle. Germline V gives CDR1 SEHNR, CDR2 FQNEAQ (reference sequence). CDR3 length: 15 amino acids.

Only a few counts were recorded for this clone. CDR3: CASSLRGYGGGYTF. For the CDR3, the DNA is TGTGCCAGCAGCTTACGGGGGTACGGTGGTGGCTACACCTTC. The chain employs TRBV7-6 and TRBJ1-2, with D perhaps matching TRBD1 (5 bases). Between the trimmed V and J ends, which lost 2 bases and 7 bases, there was a span of 14 bases. The CDR3 length is 14 residues. CDR1 SGHVS and CDR2 FNYEAQ come from the germline V gene.

The CDR3 DNA reads as TGCGCCAGCAGCTCCACAGGGGGCGGCAATCAGCCCCAGCATTTT. It yields the protein CASSSTGGGNQPQHF. V gene TRBV5-1 combines with J gene TRBJ1-5, with 9 bases identical to TRBD1. Germline assignment: CDR1 SGHRS and CDR2 YFSETQ. V lost 3 bases and J lost 2; bases outside the gene matches: 3. CDR3 size: 15 residues. The full variable domain, rest sourced from reference TRBV5-1 and TRBJ1-5, is KAGVTQTPRYLIKTRGQQVTLSCSPISGHRSVSWYQQTPGQGLQFLFEYFSETQRNKGNFPGRFSGRQFSNSRSEMNVSTLELGDSALYLCASSSTGGGNQPQHFGDGTRLSIL.

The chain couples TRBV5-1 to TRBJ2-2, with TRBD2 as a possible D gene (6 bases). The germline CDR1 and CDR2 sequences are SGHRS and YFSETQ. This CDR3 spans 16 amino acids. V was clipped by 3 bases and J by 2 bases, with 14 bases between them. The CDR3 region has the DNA TGCGCCAGCAGCTCCCCGGCGGGATATAACACCGGGGAGCTGTTTTTT. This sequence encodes CASSSPAGYNTGELFF.

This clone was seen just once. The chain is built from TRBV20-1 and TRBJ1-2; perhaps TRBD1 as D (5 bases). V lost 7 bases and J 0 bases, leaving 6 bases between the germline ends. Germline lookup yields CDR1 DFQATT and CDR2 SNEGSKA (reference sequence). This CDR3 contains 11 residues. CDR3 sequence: CSEGSNYGYTF. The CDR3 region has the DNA TGCAGTGAGGGGTCTAACTATGGCTACACCTTC.

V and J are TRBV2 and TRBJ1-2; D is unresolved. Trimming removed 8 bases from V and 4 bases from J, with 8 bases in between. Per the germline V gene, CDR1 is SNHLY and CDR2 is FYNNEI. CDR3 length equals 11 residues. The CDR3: CASGASYGYTF. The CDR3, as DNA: TGTGCCAGCGGAGCCTCCTATGGCTACACCTTC.

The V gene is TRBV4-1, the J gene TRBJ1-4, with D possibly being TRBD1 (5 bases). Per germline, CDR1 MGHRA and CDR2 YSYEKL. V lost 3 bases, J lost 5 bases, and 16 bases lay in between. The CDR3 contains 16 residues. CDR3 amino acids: CASSHLLRERNEKLFF. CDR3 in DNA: TGCGCCAGCAGCCATTTACTCAGGGAAAGGAATGAAAAACTGTTTTTT.

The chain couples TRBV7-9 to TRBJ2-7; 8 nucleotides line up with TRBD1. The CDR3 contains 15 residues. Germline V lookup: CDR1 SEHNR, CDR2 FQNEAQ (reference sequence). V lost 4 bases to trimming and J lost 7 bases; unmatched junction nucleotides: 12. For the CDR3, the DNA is TGTGCCAGCAGCTCCACGAACCGGACAGGGCGAGAGCAGTACTTC. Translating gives CASSSTNRTGREQYF.

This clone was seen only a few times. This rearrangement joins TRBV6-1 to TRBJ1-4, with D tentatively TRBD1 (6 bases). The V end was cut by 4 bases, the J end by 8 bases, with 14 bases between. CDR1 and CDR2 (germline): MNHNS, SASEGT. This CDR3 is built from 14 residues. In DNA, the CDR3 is TGTGCCAGCAGTGGCGGGGGGCTAGGGGAAAAACTGTTTTTT. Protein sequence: CASSGGGLGEKLFF.

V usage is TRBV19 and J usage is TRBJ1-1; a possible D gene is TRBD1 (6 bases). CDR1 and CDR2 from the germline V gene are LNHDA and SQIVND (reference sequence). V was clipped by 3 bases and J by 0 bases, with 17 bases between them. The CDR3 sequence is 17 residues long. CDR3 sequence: CASSIIGGGFMNTEAFF. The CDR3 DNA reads TGTGCCAGTAGTATCATCGGGGGGGGCTTTATGAACACTGAAGCTTTCTTT.

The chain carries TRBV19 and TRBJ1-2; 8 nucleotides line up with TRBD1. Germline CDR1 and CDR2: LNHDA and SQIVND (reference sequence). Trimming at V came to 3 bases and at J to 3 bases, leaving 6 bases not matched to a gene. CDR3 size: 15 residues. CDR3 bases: TGTGCCAGTAGTATGGCGGGACAGGCCCACTATGGCTACACCTTC. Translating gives CASSMAGQAHYGYTF.

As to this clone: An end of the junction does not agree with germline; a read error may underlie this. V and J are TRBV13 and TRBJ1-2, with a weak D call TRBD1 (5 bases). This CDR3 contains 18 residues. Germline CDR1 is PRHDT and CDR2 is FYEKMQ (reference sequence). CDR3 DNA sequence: TGTGCCAGCAGCCCTCAAGGCCCTTACAGGCCAATTGCCTATGGCTACCCCTTC. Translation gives CASSPQGPYRPIAYGYPF. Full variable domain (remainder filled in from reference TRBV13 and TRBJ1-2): AAGVIQSPRHLIKEKRETATLKCYPIPRHDTVYWYQQGPGQDPQFLISFYEKMQSDKGSIPDRFSAQQFSDYHSELNMSSLELGDSALYFCASSPQGPYRPIAYGYPFGSGTRLTVV.

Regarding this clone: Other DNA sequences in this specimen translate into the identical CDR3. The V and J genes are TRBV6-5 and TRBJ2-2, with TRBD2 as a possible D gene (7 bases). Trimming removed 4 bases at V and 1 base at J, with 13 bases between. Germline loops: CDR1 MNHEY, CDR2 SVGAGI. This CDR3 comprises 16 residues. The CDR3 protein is CASSSAGAQNTGELFF. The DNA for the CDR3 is TGTGCCAGCAGTTCGGCGGGGGCGCAGAACACCGGGGAGCTGTTTTTT.

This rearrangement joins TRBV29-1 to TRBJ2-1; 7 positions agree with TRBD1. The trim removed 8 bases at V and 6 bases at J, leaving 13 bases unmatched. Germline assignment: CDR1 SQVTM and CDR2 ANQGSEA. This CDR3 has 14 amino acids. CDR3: CSSVTGVYSNEQFF. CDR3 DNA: TGCAGCTCCGTTACAGGGGTATACTCCAATGAGCAGTTCTTC.

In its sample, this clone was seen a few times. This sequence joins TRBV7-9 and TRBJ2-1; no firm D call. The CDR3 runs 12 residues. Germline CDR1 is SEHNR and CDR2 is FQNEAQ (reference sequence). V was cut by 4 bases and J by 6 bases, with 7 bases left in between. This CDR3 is CASSSGGNEQFF. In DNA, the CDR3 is TGTGCCAGCAGCTCCGGCGGCAATGAGCAGTTCTTC.

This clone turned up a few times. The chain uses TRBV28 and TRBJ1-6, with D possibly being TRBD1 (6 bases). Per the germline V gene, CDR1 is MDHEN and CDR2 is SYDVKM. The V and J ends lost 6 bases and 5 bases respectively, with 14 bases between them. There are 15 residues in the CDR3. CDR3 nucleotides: TGTGCCAGCAGCCCCGGACAGTTCGATAATTCACCCCTCCACTTT. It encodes CASSPGQFDNSPLHF.

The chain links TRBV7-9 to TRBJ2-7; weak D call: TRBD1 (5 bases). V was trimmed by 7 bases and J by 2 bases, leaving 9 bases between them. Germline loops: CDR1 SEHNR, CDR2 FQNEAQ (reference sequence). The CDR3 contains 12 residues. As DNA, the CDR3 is TGTGCCAGCACTGACAGTACCTACGAGCAGTACTTC. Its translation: CASTDSTYEQYF. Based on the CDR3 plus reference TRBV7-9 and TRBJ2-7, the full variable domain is DTGVSQNPRHKITKRGQNVTFRCDPISEHNRLYWYRQTLGQGPEFLTYFQNEAQLEKSRLLSDRFSAERPKGSFSTLEIQRTEQGDSAMYLCASTDSTYEQYFGPGTRLTVT.